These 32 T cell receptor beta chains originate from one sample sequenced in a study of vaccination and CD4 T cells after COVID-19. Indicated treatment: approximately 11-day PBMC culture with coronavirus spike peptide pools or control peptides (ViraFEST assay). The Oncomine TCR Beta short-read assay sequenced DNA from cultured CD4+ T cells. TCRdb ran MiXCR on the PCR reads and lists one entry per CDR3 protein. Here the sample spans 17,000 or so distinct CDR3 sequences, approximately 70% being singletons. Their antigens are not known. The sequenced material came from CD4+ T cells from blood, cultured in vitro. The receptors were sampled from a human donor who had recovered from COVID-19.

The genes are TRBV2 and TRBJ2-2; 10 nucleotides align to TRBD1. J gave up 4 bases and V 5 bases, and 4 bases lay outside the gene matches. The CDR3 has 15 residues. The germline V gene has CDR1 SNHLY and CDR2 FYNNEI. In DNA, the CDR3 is TGTGCCAGCAGTCGGGACAGGGGTGGCACCGGGGAGCTGTTTTTT. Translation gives CASSRDRGGTGELFF.

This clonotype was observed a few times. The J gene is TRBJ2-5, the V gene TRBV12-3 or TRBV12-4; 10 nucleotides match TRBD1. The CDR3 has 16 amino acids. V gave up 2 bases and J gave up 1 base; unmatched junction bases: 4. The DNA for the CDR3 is TGTGCCAGCAGTTTATCCGGGACAGGGGTCCAAGAGACCCAGTACTTC. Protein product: CASSLSGTGVQETQYF.

The CDR3 nucleotides read TGTGCCAGCAGCTTGGGAGGGGGGCAAGAGACCCAGTACTTC. Translating it yields CASSLGGGQETQYF. This rearrangement joins TRBV5-4 to TRBJ2-5, with D perhaps matching TRBD1 or TRBD2 (6 bases each). Germline lookup yields CDR1 SGHNT and CDR2 YYREEE (reference sequence). The V end lost 0 bases, the J end lost 2 bases, and 8 bases lay between the germline ends. The CDR3 runs to 14 residues.

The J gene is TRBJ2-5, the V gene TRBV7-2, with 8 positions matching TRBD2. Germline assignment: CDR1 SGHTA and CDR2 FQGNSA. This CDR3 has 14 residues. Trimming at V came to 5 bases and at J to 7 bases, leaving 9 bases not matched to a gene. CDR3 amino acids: CASSPPGGGPTQYF. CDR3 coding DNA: TGTGCCAGCAGCCCCCCCGGGGGGGGTCCGACCCAGTACTTC.

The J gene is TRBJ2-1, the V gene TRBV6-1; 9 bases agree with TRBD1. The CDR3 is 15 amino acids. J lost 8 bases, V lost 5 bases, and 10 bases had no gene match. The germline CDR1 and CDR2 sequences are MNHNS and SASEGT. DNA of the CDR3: TGTGCCAGCAGTCAGAGGACAGGGGACGATCATGAGCAGTTCTTC. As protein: CASSQRTGDDHEQFF.

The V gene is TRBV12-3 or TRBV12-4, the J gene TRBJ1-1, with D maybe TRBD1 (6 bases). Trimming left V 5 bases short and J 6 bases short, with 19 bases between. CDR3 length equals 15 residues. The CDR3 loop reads CASSLSSTGGPEAFF. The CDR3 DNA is TGTGCCAGCAGTCTATCCTCCACGGGGGGGCCTGAAGCTTTCTTT.

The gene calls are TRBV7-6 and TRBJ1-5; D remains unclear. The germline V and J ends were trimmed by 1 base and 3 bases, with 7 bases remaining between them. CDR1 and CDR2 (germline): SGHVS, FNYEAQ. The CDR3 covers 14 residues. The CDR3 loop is CASSLGTFNQPQHF. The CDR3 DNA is TGTGCCAGCAGCTTAGGGACTTTCAATCAGCCCCAGCATTTT.

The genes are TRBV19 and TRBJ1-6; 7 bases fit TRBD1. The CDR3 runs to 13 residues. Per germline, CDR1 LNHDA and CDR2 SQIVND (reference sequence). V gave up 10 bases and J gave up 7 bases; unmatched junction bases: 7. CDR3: CATTGTANSPLHF. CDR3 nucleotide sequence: TGTGCCACAACCGGGACAGCGAATTCACCCCTCCACTTT.

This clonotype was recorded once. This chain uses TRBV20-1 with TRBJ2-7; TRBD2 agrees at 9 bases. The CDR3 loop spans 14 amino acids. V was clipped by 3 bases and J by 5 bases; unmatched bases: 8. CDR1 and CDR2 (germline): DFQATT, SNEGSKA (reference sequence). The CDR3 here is CSASDSGSSNEQYF. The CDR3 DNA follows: TGCAGTGCTAGTGATAGCGGGAGTTCGAACGAGCAGTACTTC.

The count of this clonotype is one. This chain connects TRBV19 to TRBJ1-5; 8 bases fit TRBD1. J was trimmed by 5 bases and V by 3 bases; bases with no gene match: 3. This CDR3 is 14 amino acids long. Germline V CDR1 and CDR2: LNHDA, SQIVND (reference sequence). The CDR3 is CASSISGGDQPQHF. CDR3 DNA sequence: TGTGCCAGTAGTATTTCAGGGGGCGATCAGCCCCAGCATTTT.

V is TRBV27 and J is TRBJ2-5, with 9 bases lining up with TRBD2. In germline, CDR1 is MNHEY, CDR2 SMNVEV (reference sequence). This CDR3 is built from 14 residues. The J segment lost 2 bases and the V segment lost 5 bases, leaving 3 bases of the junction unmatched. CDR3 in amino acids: CASSPGLAQETQYF. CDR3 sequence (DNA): TGTGCCAGCAGTCCGGGACTAGCACAAGAGACCCAGTACTTC.

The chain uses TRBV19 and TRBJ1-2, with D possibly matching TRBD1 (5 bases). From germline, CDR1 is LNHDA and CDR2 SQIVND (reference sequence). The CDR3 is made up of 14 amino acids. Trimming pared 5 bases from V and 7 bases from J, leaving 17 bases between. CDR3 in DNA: TGTGCCAGTAGTGGGGGACTTCCCCAGGGTGGCTACACCTTC. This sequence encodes CASSGGLPQGGYTF.

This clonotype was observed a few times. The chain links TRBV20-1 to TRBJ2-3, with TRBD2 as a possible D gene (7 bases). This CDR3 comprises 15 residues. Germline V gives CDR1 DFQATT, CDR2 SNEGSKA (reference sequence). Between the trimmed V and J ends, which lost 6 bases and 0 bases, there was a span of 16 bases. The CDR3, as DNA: TGCAGTGCCGAGGGGGGGTTCACTAGCACAGATACGCAGTATTTT. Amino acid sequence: CSAEGGFTSTDTQYF.

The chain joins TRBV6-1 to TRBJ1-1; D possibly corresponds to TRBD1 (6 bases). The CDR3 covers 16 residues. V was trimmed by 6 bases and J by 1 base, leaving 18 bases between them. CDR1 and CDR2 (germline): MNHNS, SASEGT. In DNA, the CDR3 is TGTGCCAGCAGGGGGGCGGAGGGAGGACGGAACACTGAAGCTTTCTTT. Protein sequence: CASRGAEGGRNTEAFF.

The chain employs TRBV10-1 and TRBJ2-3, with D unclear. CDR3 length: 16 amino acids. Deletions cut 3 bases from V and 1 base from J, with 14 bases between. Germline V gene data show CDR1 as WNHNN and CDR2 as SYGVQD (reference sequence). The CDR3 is CASSESGGRGTDTQYF. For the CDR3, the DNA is TGCGCCAGCAGTGAATCCGGCGGAAGGGGCACAGATACGCAGTATTTT.

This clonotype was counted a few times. CDR3 coding DNA: TGTGCCAGCAGGGGACGGAGAAATCAGCCCCAGCATTTT. Translated: CASRGRRNQPQHF. The rearrangement links TRBV6-1 to TRBJ1-5; TRBD1 might be the D (5 bases). The CDR3 has 13 amino acids. The V end was cut by 6 bases, the J end by 4 bases, with 10 bases between. CDR1 and CDR2 (germline): MNHNS, SASEGT.

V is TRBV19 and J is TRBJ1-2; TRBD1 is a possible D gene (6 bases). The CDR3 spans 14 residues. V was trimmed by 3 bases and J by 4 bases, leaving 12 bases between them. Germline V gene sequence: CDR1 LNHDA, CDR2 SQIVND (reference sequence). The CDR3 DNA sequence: TGTGCCAGTAGTATCAACACAGGGTCCTATGGCTACACCTTC. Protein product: CASSINTGSYGYTF.

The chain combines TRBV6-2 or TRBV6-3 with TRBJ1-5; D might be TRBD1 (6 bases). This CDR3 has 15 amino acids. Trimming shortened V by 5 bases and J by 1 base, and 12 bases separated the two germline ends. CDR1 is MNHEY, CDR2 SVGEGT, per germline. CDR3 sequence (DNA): TGTGCCAGCAGTGAACTTGGACAGAGCAATCAGCCCCAGCATTTT. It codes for CASSELGQSNQPQHF.

As DNA, the CDR3 is TGTGCCAGCGGACCTATTCGCCGTAGCAATCAGCCCCAGCATTTT. Amino acids: CASGPIRRSNQPQHF. The rearrangement links TRBV7-8 to TRBJ1-5; D call uncertain. The CDR3 runs 15 residues. From germline, CDR1 is SGHVS and CDR2 FQNEAQ. V was clipped by 8 bases and J by 0 bases, with 14 bases between them.

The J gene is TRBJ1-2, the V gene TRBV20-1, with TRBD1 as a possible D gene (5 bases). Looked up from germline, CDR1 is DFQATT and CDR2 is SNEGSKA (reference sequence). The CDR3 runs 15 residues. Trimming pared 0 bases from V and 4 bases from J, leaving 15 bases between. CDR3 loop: CSARDIGQGGYGYTF. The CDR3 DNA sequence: TGCAGTGCTAGAGATATTGGGCAGGGCGGCTATGGCTACACCTTC.

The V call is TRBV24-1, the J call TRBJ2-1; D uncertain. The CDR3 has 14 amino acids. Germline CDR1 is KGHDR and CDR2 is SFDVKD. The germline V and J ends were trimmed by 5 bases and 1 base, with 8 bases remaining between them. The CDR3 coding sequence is TGTGCCACCAGTGCTCTGTCGTCCTACAATGAGCAGTTCTTC. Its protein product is CATSALSSYNEQFF.

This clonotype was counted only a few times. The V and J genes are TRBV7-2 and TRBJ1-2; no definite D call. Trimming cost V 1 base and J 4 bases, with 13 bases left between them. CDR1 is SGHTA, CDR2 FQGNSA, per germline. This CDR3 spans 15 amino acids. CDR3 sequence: CASSLGRQDRYGYTF. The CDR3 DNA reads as TGTGCCAGCAGCTTAGGTCGACAAGATCGCTATGGCTACACCTTC.

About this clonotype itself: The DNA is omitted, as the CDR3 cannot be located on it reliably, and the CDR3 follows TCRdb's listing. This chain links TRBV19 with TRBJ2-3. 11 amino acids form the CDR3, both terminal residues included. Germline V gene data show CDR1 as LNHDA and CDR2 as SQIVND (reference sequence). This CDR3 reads CASTSGNTQYF.

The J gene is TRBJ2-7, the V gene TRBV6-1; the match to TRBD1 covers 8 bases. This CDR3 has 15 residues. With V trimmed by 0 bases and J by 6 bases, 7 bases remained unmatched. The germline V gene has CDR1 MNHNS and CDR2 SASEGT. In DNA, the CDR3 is TGTGCCAGCAGTGAAGCTGGCAGGGGGCGCGGCGAGCAGTACTTC. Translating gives CASSEAGRGRGEQYF.

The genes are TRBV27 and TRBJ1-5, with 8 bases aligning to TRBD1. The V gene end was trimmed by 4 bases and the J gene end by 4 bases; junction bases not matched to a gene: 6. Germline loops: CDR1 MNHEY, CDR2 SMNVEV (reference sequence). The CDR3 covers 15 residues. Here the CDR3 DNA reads TGTGCCAGCAGTTCCCACAGGGGGAGGAATCAGCCCCAGCATTTT. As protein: CASSSHRGRNQPQHF.

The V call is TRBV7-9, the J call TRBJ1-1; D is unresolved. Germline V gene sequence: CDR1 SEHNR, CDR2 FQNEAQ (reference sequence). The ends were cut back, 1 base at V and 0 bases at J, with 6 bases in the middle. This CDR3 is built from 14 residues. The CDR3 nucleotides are TGTGCCAGCAGCTTAGGGGCGGTGAACACTGAAGCTTTCTTT. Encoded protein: CASSLGAVNTEAFF.

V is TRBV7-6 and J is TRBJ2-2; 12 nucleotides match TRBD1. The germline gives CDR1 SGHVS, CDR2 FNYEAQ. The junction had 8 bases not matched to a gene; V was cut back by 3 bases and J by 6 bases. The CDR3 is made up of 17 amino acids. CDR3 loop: CASSFPGTGGDPGELFF. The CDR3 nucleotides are TGTGCCAGCAGCTTCCCCGGGACAGGGGGCGACCCCGGGGAGCTGTTTTTT. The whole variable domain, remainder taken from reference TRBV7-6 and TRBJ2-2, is GAGVSQSPRYKVTKRGQDVALRCDPISGHVSLYWYRQALGQGPEFLTYFNYEAQQDKSGLPNDRFSAERPEGSISTLTIQRTEQRDSAMYRCASSFPGTGGDPGELFFGEGSRLTVL.

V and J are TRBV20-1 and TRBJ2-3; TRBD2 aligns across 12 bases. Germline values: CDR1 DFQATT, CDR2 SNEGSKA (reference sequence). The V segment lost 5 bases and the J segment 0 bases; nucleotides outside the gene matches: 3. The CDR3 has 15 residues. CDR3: CSALAGGPSTDTQYF. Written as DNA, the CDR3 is TGCAGTGCTCTAGCGGGAGGGCCGAGCACAGATACGCAGTATTTT.

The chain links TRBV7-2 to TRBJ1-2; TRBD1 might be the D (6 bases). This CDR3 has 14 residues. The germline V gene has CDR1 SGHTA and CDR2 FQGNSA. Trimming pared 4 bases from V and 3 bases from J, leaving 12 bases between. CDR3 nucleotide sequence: TGTGCCAGCAGCTCCAGGGGAGAGGACTATGGCTACACCTTC. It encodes CASSSRGEDYGYTF.

CDR3 region: CATSDPTTPGYTF. The CDR3 DNA follows: TGTGCCACCAGTGACCCAACAACCCCTGGCTACACCTTC. The J gene is TRBJ1-2, the V gene TRBV24-1, with no clear D. Trimming removed 4 bases from V and 7 bases from J, with 12 bases in between. Germline-derived CDR1 and CDR2 are KGHDR and SFDVKD. The CDR3 runs 13 residues.

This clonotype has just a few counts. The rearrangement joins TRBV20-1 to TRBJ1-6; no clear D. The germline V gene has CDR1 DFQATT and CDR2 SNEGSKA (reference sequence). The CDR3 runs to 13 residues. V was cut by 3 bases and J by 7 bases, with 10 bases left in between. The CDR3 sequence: CSASLGKNSPLHF. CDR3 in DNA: TGCAGTGCTAGTCTGGGGAAGAATTCACCCCTCCACTTT.

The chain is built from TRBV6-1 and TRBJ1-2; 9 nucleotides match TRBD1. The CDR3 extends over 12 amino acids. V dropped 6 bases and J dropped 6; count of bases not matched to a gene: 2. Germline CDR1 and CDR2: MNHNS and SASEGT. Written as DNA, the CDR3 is TGTGCCAGCAGGGGGACAGGGCATGGCTACACCTTC. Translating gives CASRGTGHGYTF.